These 11 T cell receptor beta chains originate from one sample sequenced in a study of Ad26.COV2.S vaccination and SARS-CoV-2 variants. Described treatment: about 20 received Ad26.COV2.S at low or high dose, single or two shots; 5 received placebo; per-sample allocation not given. The samples date from day 63 after the first vaccine or placebo injection. Sequencing used immunoSEQ multiplex PCR; TCRdb keeps in-frame clones, though not all of them. This table holds about 430,000 clones, 80% to 95% found once. This specimen was peripheral blood, taken in a trial of Ad26.COV2.S vaccine versus placebo. The receptors come from a person aged 18-60 years who received the Ad26.COV2.S COVID-19 vaccine or a placebo.

The chain employs TRBV10-2 and TRBJ2-7; the match to TRBD2 covers 13 bases. In germline, CDR1 is WSHSY, CDR2 SAAADI. This CDR3 region has 13 residues. V shed 10 bases and J 4 bases; nucleotides not matched to a gene: 4. Here the CDR3 reads CATGLAGPYEQYF. DNA for the CDR3: TGCGCCACGGGACTAGCGGGACCGTACGAGCAGTACTTC.

The V gene is TRBV5-6, the J gene TRBJ2-2; D is perhaps TRBD2 (5 bases). This CDR3 has 15 residues. From germline, CDR1 is SGHDT and CDR2 YYEEEE. The V and J ends lost 0 bases and 6 bases respectively, with 12 bases between them. For the CDR3, the DNA is TGTGCCAGCAGCTTGGGTTCGTTCGGGGCCGGGGAGCTGTTTTTT. Residues: CASSLGSFGAGELFF.

This chain joins TRBV7-9 and TRBJ1-1, with D perhaps matching TRBD1 (5 bases). Trimming shortened V by 5 bases and J by 5 bases, and 21 bases separated the two germline ends. Germline-derived CDR1 and CDR2 are SEHNR and FQNEAQ (reference sequence). CDR3 size: 16 residues. The CDR3 bases are TGTGCCAGCAGCCGTGGGGGACTGGAAGCGGAAACTGAAGCTTTCTTT. Translating gives CASSRGGLEAETEAFF.

The chain joins TRBV2 to TRBJ2-7; D gene uncertain. CDR1 and CDR2 from the germline V gene are SNHLY and FYNNEI. This CDR3 spans 13 amino acids. The germline V and J ends were trimmed by 1 base and 2 bases, with 6 bases remaining between them. CDR3 coding DNA: TGTGCCAGCAGTGAAGGATCCCCCTACGAGCAGTACTTC. Amino acid sequence: CASSEGSPYEQYF.

The chain has TRBV13 and TRBJ2-7, with D unresolved. Looked up from germline, CDR1 is PRHDT and CDR2 is FYEKMQ (reference sequence). CDR3 length: 12 residues. Trimming removed 5 bases at V and 0 bases at J, with 5 bases between. The CDR3 here is CASSLSSYEQYF. Here the CDR3 DNA reads TGTGCCAGCAGCCTCAGCTCCTACGAGCAGTACTTC.

The chain recombines TRBV7-8 with TRBJ1-4; TRBD1 might be the D (5 bases). The CDR3 loop spans 14 amino acids. Between the trimmed V and J ends, which lost 3 bases and 8 bases, there was a span of 13 bases. Germline CDR1 reads SGHVS; CDR2 reads FQNEAQ. CDR3 residues: CASSLTAQGEKLFF. The CDR3 DNA follows: TGTGCCAGCAGCTTGACCGCCCAGGGAGAAAAACTGTTTTTT.

The chain joins TRBV18 to TRBJ2-5; perhaps TRBD2 as D (6 bases). CDR3 length: 16 residues. The germline gives CDR1 KGHSH, CDR2 LQKENI. V gave up 0 bases and J gave up 5 bases, with 16 bases separating them. CDR3 loop: CASSPPGPREMETQYF. CDR3 nucleotide sequence: TGTGCCAGCTCACCACCAGGTCCACGGGAGATGGAGACCCAGTACTTC.

A remark on this clone: The sample has other DNA sequences that encode this CDR3 too. The chain couples TRBV5-1 to TRBJ2-7; TRBD2 aligns across 11 bases. The V gene's germline CDR1 is SGHRS and CDR2 YFSETQ. The CDR3 has 14 amino acids. With V trimmed by 2 bases and J by 4 bases, 2 bases remained unmatched. The CDR3 DNA sequence: TGCGCCAGCAGCTTCGGGACTAGCGGATACGAGCAGTACTTC. The encoded protein is CASSFGTSGYEQYF.

Here the CDR3 reads CASSLLSLEGISTDTQYF. The CDR3 DNA reads as TGCGCCAGCAGCTTGCTCTCCTTGGAGGGAATAAGCACAGATACGCAGTATTTT. The rearrangement uses TRBV5-1 and TRBJ2-3; weak D call: TRBD2 (6 bases). The germline V gene has CDR1 SGHRS and CDR2 YFSETQ. The CDR3 extends over 18 amino acids. Trimming pared 1 base from V and 0 bases from J, leaving 18 bases between.

The V gene is TRBV9, the J gene TRBJ1-3; D not resolved. Germline CDR1 and CDR2: SGDLS and YYNGEE. The CDR3 runs 15 residues. Trimming stripped 0 bases from V and 0 bases from J, with 7 bases between. The CDR3 region has the DNA TGTGCCAGCAGCGTAGGTCAGATCTCTGGAAACACCATATATTTT. It codes for CASSVGQISGNTIYF.

J is TRBJ1-1 and V is TRBV10-2; maybe TRBD1 (6 bases). The CDR3 runs 15 residues. Between the trimmed V and J ends, which lost 0 bases and 10 bases, there was a span of 18 bases. Germline V gene lookup returns CDR1 WSHSY and CDR2 SAAADI. This chain's CDR3 is CASSESGGQGWVAFF. Written as DNA, the CDR3 is TGCGCCAGCAGTGAGTCGGGGGGGCAGGGATGGGTAGCTTTCTTT.